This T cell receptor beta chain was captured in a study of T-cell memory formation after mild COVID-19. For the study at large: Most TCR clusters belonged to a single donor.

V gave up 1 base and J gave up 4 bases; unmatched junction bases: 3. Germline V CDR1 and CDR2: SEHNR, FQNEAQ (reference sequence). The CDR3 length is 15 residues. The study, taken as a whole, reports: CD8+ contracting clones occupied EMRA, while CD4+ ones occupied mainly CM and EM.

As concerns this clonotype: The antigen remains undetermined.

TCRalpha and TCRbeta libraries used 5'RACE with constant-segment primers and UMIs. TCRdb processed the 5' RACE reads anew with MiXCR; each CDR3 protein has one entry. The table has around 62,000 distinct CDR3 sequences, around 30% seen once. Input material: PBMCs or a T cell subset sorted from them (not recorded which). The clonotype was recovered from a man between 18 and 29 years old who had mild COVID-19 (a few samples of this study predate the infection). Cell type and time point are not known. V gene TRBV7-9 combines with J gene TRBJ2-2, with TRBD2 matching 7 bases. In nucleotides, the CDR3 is TGTGCCAGCAGCTTAGGACTAGCTATCACCGGGGAGCTGTTTTTT. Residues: CASSLGLAITGELFF.